A selection of T cell receptor beta chains follows, all from one sample in a study of CD8+ T cells in alopecia areata. This table comes from immunoSEQ multiplex PCR, and its TCRdb copy is limited to in-frame clones, with some not included. The sample gives roughly 200,000 clones, 60% of which show up once; approximately 3.4% is in the top ten. Source: CD4+ T cells sorted from blood, taken at week 4, from a patient treated with tofacitinib. The receptors shown here come from a human donor with alopecia areata. The CDR3 runs from the conserved cysteine through the conserved F or W. A D gene is named only where the DNA matches it firmly. Part of the rows lack a size; the others show once, few, many or a class for expanded clones.

v_call	d_call	clone_size	j_call	cdr3_nt	cdr3_aa
TRBV2	TRBD1	-	TRBJ2-1	TGTGCCAGCAGTGCGGACAGGCCGGGCTACAATGAGCAGTTCTTC	CASSADRPGYNEQFF
TRBV30	-	-	TRBJ2-7	TGTGCCTGGAGTACTATTCGGCCCTACGAGCAGTACTTC	CAWSTIRPYEQYF
TRBV18	TRBD1	few	TRBJ1-1	TGTGCCAGCTCATTGGACAGGGTGGGCACTGAAGCTTTCTTT	CASSLDRVGTEAFF
TRBV7-9	-	few	TRBJ2-5	TGTGCCAGCAGCTTAGAAGTAGCCCAGTACTTC	CASSLEVAQYF
TRBV4-3	-	-	TRBJ1-6	TGCGCCAGCACCCGGACAGACTTTAATTCACCCCTCCACTTT	CASTRTDFNSPLHF
TRBV5-1	-	few	TRBJ2-5	TGCGCCAGCAGCGTACAGGGTGCTGTTCAAGAGACCCAGTACTTC	CASSVQGAVQETQYF
TRBV29-1	-	-	TRBJ1-1	TGCAGCGTTGAACGACAGGAGAACACTGAAGCTTTCTTT	CSVERQENTEAFF
TRBV2	-	-	TRBJ2-5	TGTGCCAGCCGGGGACCTGGGGCGGAGACCCAGTACTTC	CASRGPGAETQYF
TRBV29-1	-	-	TRBJ2-2	TGCAGCGTTGAAGGGGTAGCGGACACCGGGGAGCTGTTTTTT	CSVEGVADTGELFF
TRBV30	-	few	TRBJ2-2	TGTGCCTGGAGTGCCGGACTATACACCGGGGAGCTGTTTTTT	CAWSAGLYTGELFF
TRBV4-2	TRBD1	-	TRBJ2-2	TGTGCCAGCAGCTCACGACAGGGAGACACCGGGGAGCTGTTTTTT	CASSSRQGDTGELFF
TRBV4-2	-	-	TRBJ1-1	TGTGCCAGCAGCCGAGTTGACAGCCGAACTGAAGCTTTCTTT	CASSRVDSRTEAFF
TRBV30	TRBD1	-	TRBJ2-3	TGTGCCTGGACCACAGGGGATTACAGCACAGATACGCAGTATTTT	CAWTTGDYSTDTQYF
TRBV7-2	-	-	TRBJ1-1	TGTGCCAGCAGCTCATCCCCGAACACTGAAGCTTTCTTT	CASSSSPNTEAFF
TRBV4-1	-	few	TRBJ2-7	TGCGCCAGCAGTCGAGATCGACTAGTTCACGAGCAGTACTTC	CASSRDRLVHEQYF
TRBV15	-	-	TRBJ1-2	TGTGCCACCAGCAAAACACAAGGAGCTAACTATGGCTACACCTTC	CATSKTQGANYGYTF
TRBV5-1	-	-	TRBJ2-7	TGCGCCAGCAGCTTGTCAGGAGGGGGCTACGAGCAGTACTTC	CASSLSGGGYEQYF
TRBV14	TRBD1	few	TRBJ2-1	TGTGCCAGCAGCCAAGGGGGACAGGGGAGCTTCGATGAGCAGTTCTTC	CASSQGGQGSFDEQFF
TRBV19	-	-	TRBJ1-1	TGTGCCAGTAGTATTTCGCAGGGCGGACGGCCTGACACTGAAGCTTTCTTT	CASSISQGGRPDTEAFF
TRBV29-1	-	-	TRBJ2-3	TGCAGCGTTCGGATAAGCACAGATACGCAGTATTTT	CSVRISTDTQYF
TRBV5-1	TRBD1	-	TRBJ1-2	TGCGCCAGCAGCTTCCAGGGGGGTTTAGAAGGCTACACCTTC	CASSFQGGLEGYTF
TRBV4-2	-	-	TRBJ1-1	TGTGCCAGCAGCCAAATGGGGGGCACTGAAGCTTTCTTT	CASSQMGGTEAFF
TRBV5-6	-	-	TRBJ1-1	TGTGCCAGCAGCTTGGTCCCAAACACTGAAGCTTTCTTT	CASSLVPNTEAFF
TRBV29-1	-	few	TRBJ1-1	TGCAGCGTTCTTTACAGGAGTGTATCGGGCACTGAAGCTTTCTTT	CSVLYRSVSGTEAFF
TRBV6-5	TRBD1	few	TRBJ1-5	TGTGCCAGCAGAGGCAGGGGGAATCAGCCCCAGCATTTT	CASRGRGNQPQHF
TRBV30	-	-	TRBJ2-2	TGTGCCTGGAAGAGCGGCTCACAGGCGAACACCGGGGAGCTGTTTTTT	CAWKSGSQANTGELFF
TRBV2	-	-	TRBJ2-3	TGTGCCAGCAGTGAAGCGCGAGGGGCAGATACGCAGTATTTT	CASSEARGADTQYF
TRBV7-2	-	-	TRBJ1-1	TGTGCCAGCAGCCCACCAGAGCCTGAAGCTTTCTTT	CASSPPEPEAFF
TRBV6-5	-	once	TRBJ1-2	TGTGCCAGCAGTTCCCGGACGCATGACTATGGCTACACCTTC	CASSSRTHDYGYTF
TRBV9	-	-	TRBJ2-7	TGTGCCAGCAGCGTGCCGACACTTTTCCTTACCTACGAGCAGTACTTC	CASSVPTLFLTYEQYF
TRBV5-1	-	few	TRBJ2-2	TGCGCCAGCAGCTTGGAGCCCCAGTCGGGCACCGGGGAGCTGTTTTTT	CASSLEPQSGTGELFF